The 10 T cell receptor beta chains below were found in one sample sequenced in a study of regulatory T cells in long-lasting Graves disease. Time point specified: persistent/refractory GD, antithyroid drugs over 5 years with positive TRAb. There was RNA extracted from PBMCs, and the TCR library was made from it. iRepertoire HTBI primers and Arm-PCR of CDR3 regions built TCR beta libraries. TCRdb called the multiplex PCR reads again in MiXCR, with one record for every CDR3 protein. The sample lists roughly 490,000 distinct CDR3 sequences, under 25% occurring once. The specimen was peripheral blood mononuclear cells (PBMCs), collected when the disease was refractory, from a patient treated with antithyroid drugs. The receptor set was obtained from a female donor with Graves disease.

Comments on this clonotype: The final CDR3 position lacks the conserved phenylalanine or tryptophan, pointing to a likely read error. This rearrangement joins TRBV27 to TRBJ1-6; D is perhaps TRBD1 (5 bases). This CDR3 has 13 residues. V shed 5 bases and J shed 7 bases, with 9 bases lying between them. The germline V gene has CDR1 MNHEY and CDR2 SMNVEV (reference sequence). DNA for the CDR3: TGTGCCAGCAGTCTCGACAGAAATTCACCCCTCCACTTG. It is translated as CASSLDRNSPLHL.

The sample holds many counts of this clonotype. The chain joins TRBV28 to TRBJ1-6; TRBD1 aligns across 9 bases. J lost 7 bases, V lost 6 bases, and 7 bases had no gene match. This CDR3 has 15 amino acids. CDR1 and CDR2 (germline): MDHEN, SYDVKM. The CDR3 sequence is CASSPGQGDNSPLHF. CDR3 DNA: TGTGCCAGCAGCCCGGGACAGGGAGACAATTCACCCCTCCACTTT.

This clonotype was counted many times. Here the CDR3 reads CASSRQAYEQYF. The CDR3 nucleotides are TGTGCCAGCAGCCGACAGGCCTACGAGCAGTACTTC. V is TRBV12-3 or TRBV12-4 and J is TRBJ2-7; D may be TRBD1 (6 bases). The CDR3 contains 12 residues. V lost 6 bases to trimming and J lost 2 bases, with 8 bases between them.

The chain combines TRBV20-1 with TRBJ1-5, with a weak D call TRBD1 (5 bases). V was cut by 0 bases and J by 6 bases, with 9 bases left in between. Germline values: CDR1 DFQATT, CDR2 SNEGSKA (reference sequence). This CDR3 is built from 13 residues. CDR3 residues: CSARDGASQPQHF. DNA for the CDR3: TGCAGTGCTAGAGACGGGGCGTCTCAGCCCCAGCATTTT.

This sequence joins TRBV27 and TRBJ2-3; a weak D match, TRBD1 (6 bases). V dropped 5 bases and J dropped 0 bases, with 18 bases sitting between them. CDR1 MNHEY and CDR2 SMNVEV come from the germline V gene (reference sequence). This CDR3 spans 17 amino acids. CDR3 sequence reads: CASSRRTQGHSTDTQYF. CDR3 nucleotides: TGTGCCAGCAGTCGACGGACACAGGGACATAGCACAGATACGCAGTATTTT.

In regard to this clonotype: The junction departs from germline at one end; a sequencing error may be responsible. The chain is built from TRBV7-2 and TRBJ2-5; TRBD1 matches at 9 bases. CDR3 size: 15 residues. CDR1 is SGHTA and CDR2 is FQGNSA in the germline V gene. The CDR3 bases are TGTGCCAGCAGTCCGGGACAGGGAAGCGGGGAGATCCAGTACTTC. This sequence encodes CASSPGQGSGEIQYF.

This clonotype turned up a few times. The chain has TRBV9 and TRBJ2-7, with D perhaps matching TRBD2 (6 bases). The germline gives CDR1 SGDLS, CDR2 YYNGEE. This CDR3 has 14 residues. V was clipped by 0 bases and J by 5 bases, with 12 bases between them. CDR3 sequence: CASSVGKGRNEQYF. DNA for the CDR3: TGTGCCAGCAGCGTAGGAAAAGGGAGGAACGAGCAGTACTTC.

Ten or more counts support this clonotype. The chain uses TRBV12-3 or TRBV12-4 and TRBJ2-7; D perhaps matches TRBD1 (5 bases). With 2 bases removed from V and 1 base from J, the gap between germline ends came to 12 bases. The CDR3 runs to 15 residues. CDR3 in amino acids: CASSLQAGISYEQYF. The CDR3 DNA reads TGTGCCAGCAGTTTACAGGCAGGGATATCCTACGAGCAGTACTTC.

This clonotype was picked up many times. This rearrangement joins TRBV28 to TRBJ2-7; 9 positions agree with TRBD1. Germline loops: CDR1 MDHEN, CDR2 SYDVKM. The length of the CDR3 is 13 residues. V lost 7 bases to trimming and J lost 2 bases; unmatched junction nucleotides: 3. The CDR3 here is CASKGTGPYEQYF. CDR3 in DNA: TGTGCCAGCAAAGGGACAGGGCCCTACGAGCAGTACTTC.

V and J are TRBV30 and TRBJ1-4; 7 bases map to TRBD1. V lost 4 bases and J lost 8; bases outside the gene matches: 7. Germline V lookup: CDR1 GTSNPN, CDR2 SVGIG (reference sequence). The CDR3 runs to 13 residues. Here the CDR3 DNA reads TGTGCCTGGACCGGGACAGCGGGAGAAAAACTGTTTTTT. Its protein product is CAWTGTAGEKLFF.